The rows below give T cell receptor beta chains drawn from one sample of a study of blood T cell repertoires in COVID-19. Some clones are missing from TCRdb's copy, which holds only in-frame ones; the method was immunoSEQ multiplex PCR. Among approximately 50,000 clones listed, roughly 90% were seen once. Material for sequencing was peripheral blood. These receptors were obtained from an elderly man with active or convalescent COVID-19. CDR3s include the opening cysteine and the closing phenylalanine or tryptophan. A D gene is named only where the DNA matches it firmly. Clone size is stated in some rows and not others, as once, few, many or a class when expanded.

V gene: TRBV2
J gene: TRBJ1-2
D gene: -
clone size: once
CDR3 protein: CASSEGDTSYTF
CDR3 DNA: TGTGCCAGCAGTGAAGGGGACACCTCCTACACCTTC

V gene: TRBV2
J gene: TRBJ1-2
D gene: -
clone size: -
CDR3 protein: CASSGTTSHYGYTF
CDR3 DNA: TGTGCCAGCAGTGGGACAACGAGCCACTATGGCTACACCTTC

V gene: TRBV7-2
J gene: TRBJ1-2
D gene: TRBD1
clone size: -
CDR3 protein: CAVRTGTNYGYTF
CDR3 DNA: TGTGCCGTTCGGACAGGGACTAACTATGGCTACACCTTC

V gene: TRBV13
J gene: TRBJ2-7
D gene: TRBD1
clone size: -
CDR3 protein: CASSPGQGFYEQYF
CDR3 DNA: TGTGCCAGCAGCCCCGGACAGGGTTTCTACGAGCAGTACTTC

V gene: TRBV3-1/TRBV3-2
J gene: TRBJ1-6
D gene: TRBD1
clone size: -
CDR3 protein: CASNDVGQGGNSPLHF
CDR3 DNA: TGTGCCAGCAACGACGTGGGACAGGGAGGCAATTCACCCCTCCACTTT

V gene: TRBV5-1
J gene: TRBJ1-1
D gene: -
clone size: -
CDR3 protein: CASSPTALGTEAFF
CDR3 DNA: TGCGCCAGCAGCCCGACAGCTCTCGGCACTGAAGCTTTCTTT

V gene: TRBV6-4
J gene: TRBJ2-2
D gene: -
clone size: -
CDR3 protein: CASKTDRNTGELFF
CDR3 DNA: TGTGCCAGCAAGACGGACAGGAACACCGGGGAGCTGTTTTTT

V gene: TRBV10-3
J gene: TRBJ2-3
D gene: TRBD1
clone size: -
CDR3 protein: CAIGRDSSTDTQYF
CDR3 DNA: TGTGCCATCGGACGGGACAGTAGCACAGATACGCAGTATTTT

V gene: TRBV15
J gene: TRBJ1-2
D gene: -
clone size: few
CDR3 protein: CATSLNNYGYTF
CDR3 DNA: TGTGCCACCAGTCTAAATAACTATGGCTACACCTTC

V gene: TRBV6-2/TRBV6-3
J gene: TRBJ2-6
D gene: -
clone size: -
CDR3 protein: CASSYGRMQRMKSGANVLTF
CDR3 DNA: TGTGCCAGCAGTTACGGGCGCATGCAGCGGATGAAGTCTGGGGCCAACGTCCTGACTTTC

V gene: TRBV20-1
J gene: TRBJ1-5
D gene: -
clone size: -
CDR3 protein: CSASQDQPQHF
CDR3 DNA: TGCAGTGCTAGCCAGGATCAGCCCCAGCATTTT

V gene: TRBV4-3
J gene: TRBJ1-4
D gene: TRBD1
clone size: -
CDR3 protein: CASSRSGTGGPATNEKLFF
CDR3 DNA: TGCGCCAGCAGCCGATCCGGGACAGGGGGTCCTGCAACTAATGAAAAACTGTTTTTT

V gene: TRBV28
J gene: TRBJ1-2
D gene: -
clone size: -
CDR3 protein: CASSGGEVSRGYTF
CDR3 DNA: TGTGCCAGCAGTGGAGGGGAAGTTTCTCGTGGCTACACCTTC

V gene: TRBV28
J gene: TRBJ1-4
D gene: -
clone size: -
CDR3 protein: CASRSGRGVLNEKLFF
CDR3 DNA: TGTGCCAGCAGATCAGGGAGGGGGGTCTTAAATGAAAAACTGTTTTTT

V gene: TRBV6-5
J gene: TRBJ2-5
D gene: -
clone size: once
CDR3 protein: CASRLGVSVETQYF
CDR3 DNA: TGTGCCAGCAGGCTCGGGGTGTCGGTAGAGACCCAGTACTTC

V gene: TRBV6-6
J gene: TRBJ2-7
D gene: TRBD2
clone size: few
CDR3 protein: CASSYQPAGESYEQYF
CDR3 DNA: TGTGCCAGCAGTTATCAGCCGGCGGGAGAGTCCTACGAGCAGTACTTC

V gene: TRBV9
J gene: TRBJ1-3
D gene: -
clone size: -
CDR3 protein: CASSASGNTIYF
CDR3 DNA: TGTGCCAGCAGCGCATCTGGAAACACCATATATTTT

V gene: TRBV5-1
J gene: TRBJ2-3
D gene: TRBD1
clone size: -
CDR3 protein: CASSWTGSTDTQYF
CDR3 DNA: TGCGCCAGCAGTTGGACAGGCAGCACAGATACGCAGTATTTT

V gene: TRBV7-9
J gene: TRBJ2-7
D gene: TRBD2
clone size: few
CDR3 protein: CASSLGTSGQSYEQYF
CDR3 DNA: TGTGCCAGCAGCTTAGGGACTAGCGGCCAGTCCTACGAGCAGTACTTC

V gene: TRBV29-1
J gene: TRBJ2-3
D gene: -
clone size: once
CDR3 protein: CSVELLGGTDTQYF
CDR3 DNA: TGCAGCGTTGAACTGTTAGGGGGTACAGATACGCAGTATTTT

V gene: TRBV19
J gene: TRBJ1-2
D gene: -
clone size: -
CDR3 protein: CAVGDYGYTF
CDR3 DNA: TGTGCCGTCGGTGACTATGGCTACACCTTC

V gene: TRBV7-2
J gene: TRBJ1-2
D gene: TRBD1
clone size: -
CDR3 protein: CASSQGTGGYGYTF
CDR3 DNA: TGTGCCAGCAGCCAGGGGACAGGGGGCTATGGCTACACCTTC

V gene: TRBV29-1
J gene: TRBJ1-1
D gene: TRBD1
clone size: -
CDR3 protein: CSVQGARRGTEAFF
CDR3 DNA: TGCAGCGTGCAGGGGGCCCGACGGGGGACTGAAGCTTTCTTT

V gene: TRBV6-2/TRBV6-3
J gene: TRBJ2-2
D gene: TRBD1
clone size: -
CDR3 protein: CASSLRAGQGFRPSGELFF
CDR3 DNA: TGTGCCAGCAGTCTCCGGGCGGGACAGGGTTTCCGCCCGTCCGGGGAGCTGTTTTTT